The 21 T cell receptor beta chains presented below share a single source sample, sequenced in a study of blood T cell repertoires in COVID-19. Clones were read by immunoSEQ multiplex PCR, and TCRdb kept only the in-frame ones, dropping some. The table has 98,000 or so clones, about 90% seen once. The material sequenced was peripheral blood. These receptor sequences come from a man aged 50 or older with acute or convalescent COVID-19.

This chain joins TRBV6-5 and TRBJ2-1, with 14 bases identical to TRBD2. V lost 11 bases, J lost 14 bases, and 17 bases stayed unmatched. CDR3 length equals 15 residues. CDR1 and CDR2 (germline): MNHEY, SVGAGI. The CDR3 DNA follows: TGTGCCGGCGGGGGTGGACTAGCGGGAGGAAATTCTAAGTTCTTC. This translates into CAGGGGLAGGNSKFF.

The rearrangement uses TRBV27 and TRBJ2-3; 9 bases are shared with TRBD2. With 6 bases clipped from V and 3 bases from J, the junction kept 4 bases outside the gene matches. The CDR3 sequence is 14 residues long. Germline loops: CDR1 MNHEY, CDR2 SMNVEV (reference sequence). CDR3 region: CASSQAGGTDTQYF. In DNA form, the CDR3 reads TGTGCCAGCAGCCAAGCGGGAGGAACAGATACGCAGTATTTT.

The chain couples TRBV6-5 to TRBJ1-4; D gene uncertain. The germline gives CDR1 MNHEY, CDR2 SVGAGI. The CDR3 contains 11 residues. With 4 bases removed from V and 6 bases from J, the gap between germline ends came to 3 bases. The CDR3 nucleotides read TGTGCCAGCAGTTCCTATGAAAAACTGTTTTTT. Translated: CASSSYEKLFF.

The CDR3 bases are TGCAGCGTGGGGGCGCGGGGGGCCTCTAGCAATCAGCCCCAGCATTTT. It is translated as CSVGARGASSNQPQHF. This chain connects TRBV29-1 to TRBJ1-5; D possibly corresponds to TRBD1 (6 bases). V shed 6 bases and J shed 0 bases, with 18 bases lying between them. This CDR3 spans 16 amino acids. CDR1 is SQVTM and CDR2 is ANQGSEA in the germline V gene.

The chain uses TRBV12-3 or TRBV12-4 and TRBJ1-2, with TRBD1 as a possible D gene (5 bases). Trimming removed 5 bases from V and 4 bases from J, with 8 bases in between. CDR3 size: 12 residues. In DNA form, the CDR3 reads TGTGCCAGCAGTCGGGGGAGCTATGGCTACACCTTC. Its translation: CASSRGSYGYTF.

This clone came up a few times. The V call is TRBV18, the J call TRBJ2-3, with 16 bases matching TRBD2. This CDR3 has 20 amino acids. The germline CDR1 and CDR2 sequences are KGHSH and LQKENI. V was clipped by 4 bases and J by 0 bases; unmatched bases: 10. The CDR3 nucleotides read TGTGCCAGCTCACTCTCGGGACTAGCGGGAGGGCCCTCAAGCACAGATACGCAGTATTTT. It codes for CASSLSGLAGGPSSTDTQYF.

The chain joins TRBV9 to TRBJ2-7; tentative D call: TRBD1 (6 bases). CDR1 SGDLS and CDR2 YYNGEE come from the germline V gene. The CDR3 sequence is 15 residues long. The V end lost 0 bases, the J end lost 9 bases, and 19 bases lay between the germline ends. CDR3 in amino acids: CASSVDGTRGNLQYF. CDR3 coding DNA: TGTGCCAGCAGCGTAGATGGGACAAGGGGGAATTTGCAGTACTTC.

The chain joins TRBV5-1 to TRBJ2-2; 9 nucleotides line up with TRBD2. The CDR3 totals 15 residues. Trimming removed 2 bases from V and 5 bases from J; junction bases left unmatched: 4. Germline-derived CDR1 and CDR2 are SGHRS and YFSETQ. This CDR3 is CASSFSGGRTGELFF. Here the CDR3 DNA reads TGCGCCAGCAGCTTTAGCGGGGGAAGGACCGGGGAGCTGTTTTTT.

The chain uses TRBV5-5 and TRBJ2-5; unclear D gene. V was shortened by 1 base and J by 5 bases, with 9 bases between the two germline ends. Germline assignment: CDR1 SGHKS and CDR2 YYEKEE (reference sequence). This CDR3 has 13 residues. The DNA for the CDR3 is TGTGCCAGCAGCTTGTCCCCAGCGGAGACCCAGTACTTC. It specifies CASSLSPAETQYF.

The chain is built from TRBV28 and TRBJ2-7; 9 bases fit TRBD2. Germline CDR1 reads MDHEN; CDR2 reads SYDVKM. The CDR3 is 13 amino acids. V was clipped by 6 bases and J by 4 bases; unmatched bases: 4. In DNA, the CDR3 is TGTGCCAGCAGCCTAGCGGGAAATTACGAGCAGTACTTC. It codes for CASSLAGNYEQYF. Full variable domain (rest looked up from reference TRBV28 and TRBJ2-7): DVKVTQSSRYLVKRTGEKVFLECVQDMDHENMFWYRQDPGLGLRLIYFSYDVKMKEKGDIPEGYSVSREKKERFSLILESASTNQTSMYLCASSLAGNYEQYFGPGTRLTVT.

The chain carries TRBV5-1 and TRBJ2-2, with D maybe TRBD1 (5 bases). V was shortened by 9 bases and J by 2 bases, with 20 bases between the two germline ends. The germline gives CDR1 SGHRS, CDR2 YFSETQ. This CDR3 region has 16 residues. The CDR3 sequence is CAIRFDSTVNTGELFF. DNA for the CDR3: TGCGCCATCCGCTTCGACAGCACAGTTAACACCGGGGAGCTGTTTTTT.

CDR3 protein: CASSLSQGSSYEQYF. CDR3 sequence (DNA): TGTGCCAGCAGCTTAAGCCAGGGGAGCTCCTACGAGCAGTACTTC. This chain uses TRBV7-2 with TRBJ2-7, with D possibly TRBD1 on 6 matching bases. The CDR3 covers 15 residues. Between the trimmed V and J ends, which lost 2 bases and 0 bases, there was a span of 11 bases. The germline V gene encodes CDR1 SGHTA and CDR2 FQGNSA.

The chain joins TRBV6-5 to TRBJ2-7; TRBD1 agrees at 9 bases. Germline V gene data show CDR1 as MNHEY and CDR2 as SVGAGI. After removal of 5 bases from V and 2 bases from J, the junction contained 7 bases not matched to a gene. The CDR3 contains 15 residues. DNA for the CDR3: TGTGCCAGCAGTCCTTTGACAGGGGGGCCCTACGAGCAGTACTTC. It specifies CASSPLTGGPYEQYF.

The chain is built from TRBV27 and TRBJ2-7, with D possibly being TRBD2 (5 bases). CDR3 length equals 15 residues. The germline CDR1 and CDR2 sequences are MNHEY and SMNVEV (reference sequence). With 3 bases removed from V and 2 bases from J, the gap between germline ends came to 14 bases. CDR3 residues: CASSLRRGSPYEQYF. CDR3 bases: TGTGCCAGCAGTTTGCGGCGTGGGAGTCCCTACGAGCAGTACTTC.

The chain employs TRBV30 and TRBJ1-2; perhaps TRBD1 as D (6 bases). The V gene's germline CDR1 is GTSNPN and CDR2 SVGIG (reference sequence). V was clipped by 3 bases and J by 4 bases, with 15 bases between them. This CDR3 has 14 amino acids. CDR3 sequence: CAWRSLGGFYGYTF. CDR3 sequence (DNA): TGTGCCTGGAGATCTCTAGGGGGTTTCTATGGCTACACCTTC.

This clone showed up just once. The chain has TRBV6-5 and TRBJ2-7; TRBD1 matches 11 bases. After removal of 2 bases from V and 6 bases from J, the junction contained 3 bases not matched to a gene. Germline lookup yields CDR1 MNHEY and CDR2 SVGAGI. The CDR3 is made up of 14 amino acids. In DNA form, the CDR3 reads TGTGCCAGCAGTTACGGACAGGGGGCCTTCGAGCAGTACTTC. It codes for CASSYGQGAFEQYF.

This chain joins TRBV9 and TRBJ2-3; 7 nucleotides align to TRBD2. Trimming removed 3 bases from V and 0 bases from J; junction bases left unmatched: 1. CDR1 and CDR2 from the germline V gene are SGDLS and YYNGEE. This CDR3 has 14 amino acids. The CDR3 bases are TGTGCCAGCAGCGGGGGAGGGAGCACAGATACGCAGTATTTT. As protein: CASSGGGSTDTQYF.

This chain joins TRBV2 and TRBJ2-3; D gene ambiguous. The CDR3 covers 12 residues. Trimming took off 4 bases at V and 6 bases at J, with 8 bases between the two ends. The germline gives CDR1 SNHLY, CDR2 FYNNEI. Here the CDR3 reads CASSAPGDTQYF. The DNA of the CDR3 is TGTGCCAGCAGTGCCCCCGGGGATACGCAGTATTTT.

CDR3 loop: CASSPGRHGYTF. The CDR3, as DNA: TGTGCCAGCAGCCCCGGTCGTCATGGCTACACCTTC. This sequence joins TRBV3-1 (or the pseudogene TRBV3-2) and TRBJ1-2; unclear D gene. This CDR3 contains 12 residues. Trimming cost V 4 bases and J 6 bases, with 9 bases left between them. CDR1 is LGHDT and CDR2 is YNNKEL in the germline V gene (reference sequence).

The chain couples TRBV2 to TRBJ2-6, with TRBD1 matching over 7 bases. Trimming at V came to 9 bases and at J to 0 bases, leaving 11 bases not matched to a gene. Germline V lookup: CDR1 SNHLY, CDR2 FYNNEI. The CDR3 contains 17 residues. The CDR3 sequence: CARISDRVNSGANVLTF. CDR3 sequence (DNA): TGTGCCAGAATTTCCGACAGGGTCAACTCTGGGGCCAACGTCCTGACTTTC.

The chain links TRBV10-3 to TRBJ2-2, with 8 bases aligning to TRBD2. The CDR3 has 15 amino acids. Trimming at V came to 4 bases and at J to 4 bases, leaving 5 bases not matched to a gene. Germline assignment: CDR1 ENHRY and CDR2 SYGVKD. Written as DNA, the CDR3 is TGTGCCATCAGTGGGACTAGCCCTGCCACCGGGGAGCTGTTTTTT. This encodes CAISGTSPATGELFF.